This paragraph covers one TCR beta chain sequence. Its specificity is unknown. The CDR3 sequence is 16 residues long. In germline, CDR1 is SGHVS, CDR2 FNYEAQ. The V and J ends lost 5 bases and 0 bases respectively, with 11 bases between them. MiXCR was run by TCRdb on the RT-PCR reads, yielding one entry per CDR3 protein. Of 650,000 to 800,000 distinct CDR3 sequences listed, about a fifth were seen once; the top ten hold 9.5% to 13%. This sample was taken from a study of response to subunit inactivated influenza vaccine. Points from the study as a whole: The authors put forward the suggestion that each seasonal influenza vaccination may bring in only a limited number of new T cells.

The chain combines TRBV7-6 with TRBJ1-6; D perhaps matches TRBD1 (5 bases). The receptor was isolated from a man aged 50 to 60 who received an inactivated influenza vaccine. The specimen was PBMCs from blood, collected 5 to 6 days after vaccination. The CDR3 bases are TGTGCCAGCAGCCACCTGACAGACTCCTATAATTCACCCCTCCACTTT. This sequence encodes CASSHLTDSYNSPLHF.